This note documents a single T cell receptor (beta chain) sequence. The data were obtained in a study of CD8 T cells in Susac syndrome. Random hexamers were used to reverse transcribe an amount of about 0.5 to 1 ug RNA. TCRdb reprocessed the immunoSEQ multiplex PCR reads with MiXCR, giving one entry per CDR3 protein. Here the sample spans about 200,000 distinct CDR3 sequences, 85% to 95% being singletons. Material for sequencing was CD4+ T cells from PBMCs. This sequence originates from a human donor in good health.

CDR3 residues: CSARGRLLGYTF. The CDR3, as DNA: TGCAGTGCTAGAGGCCGCCTCTTAGGCTACACCTTC. The chain links TRBV20-1 to TRBJ1-2; D not certain. This CDR3 is built from 12 residues. Trimming removed 1 base from V and 8 bases from J, with 11 bases in between. Germline V CDR1 and CDR2: DFQATT, SNEGSKA (reference sequence).